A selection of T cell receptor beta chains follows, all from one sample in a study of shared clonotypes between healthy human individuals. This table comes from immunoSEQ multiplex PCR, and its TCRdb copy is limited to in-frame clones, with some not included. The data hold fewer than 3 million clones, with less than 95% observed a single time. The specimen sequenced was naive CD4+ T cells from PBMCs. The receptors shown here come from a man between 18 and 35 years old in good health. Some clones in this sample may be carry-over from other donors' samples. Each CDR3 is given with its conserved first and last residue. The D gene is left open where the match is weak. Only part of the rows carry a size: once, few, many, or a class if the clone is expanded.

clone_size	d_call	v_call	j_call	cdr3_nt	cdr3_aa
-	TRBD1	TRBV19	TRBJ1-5	TGTGCCAGTAGTGAGGACAGGGGCTGGAATCAGCCCCAGCATTTT	CASSEDRGWNQPQHF
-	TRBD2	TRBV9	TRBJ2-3	TGTGCCAGCAGCGTAGTGGATAGCGGGAGTAGCACAGATACGCAGTATTTT	CASSVVDSGSSTDTQYF
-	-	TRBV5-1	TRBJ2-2	TGCGCCAGCAGATACCTAGCAGACACCGGGGAGCTGTTTTTT	CASRYLADTGELFF
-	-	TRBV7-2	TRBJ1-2	TGTGCCAGCAGCTTACGGCGCTATGGCTACACCTTC	CASSLRRYGYTF
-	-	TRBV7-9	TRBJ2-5	TGTGCCAGCAGCTTGGCTGTGGCGGGAGAGACCCAGTACTTC	CASSLAVAGETQYF
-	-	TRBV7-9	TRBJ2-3	TGTGCCAGCAGCGGAACAGGGACTAGCACAGATACGCAGTATTTT	CASSGTGTSTDTQYF
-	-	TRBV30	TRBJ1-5	TGTGCCTGGAGTGGGAGGCAGGTCTATAGCAATCAGCCCCAGCATTTT	CAWSGRQVYSNQPQHF
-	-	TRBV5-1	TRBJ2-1	TGCGCCAGCAGCTTAATCAGGGGTCTCCCAGAATCCTACAATGAGCAGTTCTTC	CASSLIRGLPESYNEQFF
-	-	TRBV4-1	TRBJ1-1	TGCGCCAGCAGCCAAGCGGCACAGTTGAACACTGAAGCTTTCTTT	CASSQAAQLNTEAFF
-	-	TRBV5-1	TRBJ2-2	TGCGCCAGCAGCATATGGACGGGAAACACCGGGGAGCTGTTTTTT	CASSIWTGNTGELFF
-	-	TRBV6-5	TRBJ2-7	TGTGCCAGCAGTTACTCTCTCCAGAGCTCCTACGAGCAGTACTTC	CASSYSLQSSYEQYF
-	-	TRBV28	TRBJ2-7	TGTGCCAGCACCTTGGGGCAGGGTCCCTACGAGCAGTACTTC	CASTLGQGPYEQYF
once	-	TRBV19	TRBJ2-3	TGTGCCAGTAGTGGGGGGCCCGGCACAGATACGCAGTATTTT	CASSGGPGTDTQYF
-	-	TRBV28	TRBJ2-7	TGTGCCAGCAGCTCCGGGGCCAAAAAGCAGTACTTC	CASSSGAKKQYF
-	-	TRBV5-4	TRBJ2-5	TGTGCCAGCAGCTTGAGGAGACAGCAAGAGACCCAGTACTTC	CASSLRRQQETQYF
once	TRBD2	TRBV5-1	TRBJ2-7	TGCGCCAGCAGCTTGGGCGGGAGATGGGACGAGCAGTACTTC	CASSLGGRWDEQYF
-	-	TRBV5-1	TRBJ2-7	TGCGCCAGCAGCTTGGTGGGCTACGAGCAGTACTTC	CASSLVGYEQYF
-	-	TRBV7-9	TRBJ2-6	TGTGCCAGCAGCCCGGGATCGTTCCTTTCTGGGGCCAACGTCCTGACTTTC	CASSPGSFLSGANVLTF
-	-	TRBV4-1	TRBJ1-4	TGCGCCAGCAGCCCCACTACTCGGGGACGGAATGAAAAACTGTTTTTT	CASSPTTRGRNEKLFF
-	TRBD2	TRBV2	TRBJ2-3	TGTGCCAGCAGTGAACTGGCGGGGGGAGCAACAGATACGCAGTATTTT	CASSELAGGATDTQYF
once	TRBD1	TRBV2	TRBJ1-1	TGTGCCAGCCGCTCCGGGACAGAGACTACTGAAGCTTTCTTT	CASRSGTETTEAFF
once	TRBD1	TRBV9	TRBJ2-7	TGTGCCAGCAGCGTTACCGGGACAGGGGGCTTCTACGAGCAGTACTTC	CASSVTGTGGFYEQYF
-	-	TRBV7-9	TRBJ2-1	TGTGCCAGCAGCCAGGGGTGGGCGGGAGTTAATGAGCAGTTCTTC	CASSQGWAGVNEQFF
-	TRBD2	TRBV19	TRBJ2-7	TGTGCCAGTAGTCTAAAGGGAGGGAAGGAATACGAGCAGTACTTC	CASSLKGGKEYEQYF
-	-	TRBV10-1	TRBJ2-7	TGCGCCAGCAGTGACCCGACAGGACCCACCTACGAGCAGTACTTC	CASSDPTGPTYEQYF
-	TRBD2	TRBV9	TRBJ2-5	TGTGCCAGCAGCGTAACGAGGGAGGGGACCCAGTACTTC	CASSVTREGTQYF
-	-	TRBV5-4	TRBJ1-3	TGTGCCAGCAGCTTGGAAGGGGATCGCGGAAACACCATATATTTT	CASSLEGDRGNTIYF
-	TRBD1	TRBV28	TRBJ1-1	TGTGCCAGCAGTTTCCCGGGACAGGGTGGCACTGAAGCTTTCTTT	CASSFPGQGGTEAFF
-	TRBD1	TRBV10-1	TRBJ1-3	TGCGCCAGCGATGAGACAGGGTATGCTGGAAACACCATATATTTT	CASDETGYAGNTIYF
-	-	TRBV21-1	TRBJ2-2	TGTGCCAGCAGCAGGTCCGGGACTAGCGGGAGGCTTACCGGGGAGCTGTTTTTT	CASSRSGTSGRLTGELFF